This entry features one T cell receptor beta chain sequence. Produced via immunoSEQ multiplex PCR; TCRdb's table is partial and in-frame only. This table has approximately 640,000 clones, about nine tenths appearing once. The data are from a study of shared clonotypes between healthy human individuals. Overall study: Donors consisted of two women and a few men between 18 and 49.

V was pared by 2 bases and J by 3 bases, with 10 bases between. Germline V gene sequence: CDR1 MNHEY, CDR2 SVGAGI. The CDR3 runs 15 residues. V and J are TRBV6-5 and TRBJ1-4, with no clear D. Sequenced input: memory CD8+ T cells from PBMCs. Subset meaning: CD45RO+ cells pooled with CCR7-negative TemRA cells. The TCR originated in a man aged 18 to 35 in good health. Some clones in this sample may be carry-over from other donors' samples. In DNA, the CDR3 is TGTGCCAGCAGTTACCTACCCGGCGCTAATGAAAAACTGTTTTTT. The encoded protein is CASSYLPGANEKLFF.